This T cell receptor beta chain originates from a study of shared clonotypes between healthy human individuals. Measured with immunoSEQ multiplex PCR; TCRdb has only the in-frame clones, and not every one. The sample holds roughly 1 million clones, about 75% seen once. Only Caucasian adults living in Nashville, Tennessee made up the donor group. CD45RA+ naive and CD45RA-negative memory subsets were separated from CD4+ cells. Looked up from germline, CDR1 is SGHAT and CDR2 is FQNNGV. V was clipped by 4 bases and J by 6 bases; unmatched bases: 16. This CDR3 is built from 17 residues. There are many counts of this clone.

The TCR sequence derives from a man aged 18 to 35 in good health. Sequencing input: memory CD4+ T cells sorted from blood. Subset given: CD45RA-negative fraction. This chain links TRBV11-2 with TRBJ2-3; TRBD1 matches at 7 bases. CDR3 in amino acids: CASSSLLTGLRMDTQYF. The CDR3 nucleotides read TGTGCCAGCAGCTCTCTCCTGACAGGGTTGAGAATGGATACGCAGTATTTT.